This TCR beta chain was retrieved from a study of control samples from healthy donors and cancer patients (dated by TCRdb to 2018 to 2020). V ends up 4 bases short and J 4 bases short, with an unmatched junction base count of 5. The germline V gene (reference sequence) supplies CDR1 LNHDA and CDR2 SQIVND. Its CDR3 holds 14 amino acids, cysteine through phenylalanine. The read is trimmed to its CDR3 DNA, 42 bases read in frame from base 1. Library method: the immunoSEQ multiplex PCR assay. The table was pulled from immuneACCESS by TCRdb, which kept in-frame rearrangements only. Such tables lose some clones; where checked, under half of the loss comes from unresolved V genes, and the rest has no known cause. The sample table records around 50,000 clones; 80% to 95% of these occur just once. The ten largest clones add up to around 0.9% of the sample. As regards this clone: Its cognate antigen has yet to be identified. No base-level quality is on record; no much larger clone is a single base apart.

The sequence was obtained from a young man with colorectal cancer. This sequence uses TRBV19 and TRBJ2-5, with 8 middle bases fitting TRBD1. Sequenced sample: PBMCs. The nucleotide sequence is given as TGTGCCAGTAGTAGGACAGGGCGGGCAGAGACCCAGTACTTC. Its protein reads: CASSRTGRAETQYF.